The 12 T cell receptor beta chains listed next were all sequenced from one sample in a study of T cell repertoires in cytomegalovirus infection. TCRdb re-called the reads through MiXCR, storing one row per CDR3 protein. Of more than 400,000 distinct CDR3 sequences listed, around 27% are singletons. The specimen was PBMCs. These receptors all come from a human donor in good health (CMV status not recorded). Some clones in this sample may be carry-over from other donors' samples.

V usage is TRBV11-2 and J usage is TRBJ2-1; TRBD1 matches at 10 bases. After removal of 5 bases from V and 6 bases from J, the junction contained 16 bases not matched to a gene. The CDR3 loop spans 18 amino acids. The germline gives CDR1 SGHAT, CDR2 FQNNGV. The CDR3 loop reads CASSPYRGPTGGSNEQFF. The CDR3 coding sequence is TGTGCCAGCAGCCCCTATCGGGGTCCGACAGGGGGCTCCAATGAGCAGTTCTTC.

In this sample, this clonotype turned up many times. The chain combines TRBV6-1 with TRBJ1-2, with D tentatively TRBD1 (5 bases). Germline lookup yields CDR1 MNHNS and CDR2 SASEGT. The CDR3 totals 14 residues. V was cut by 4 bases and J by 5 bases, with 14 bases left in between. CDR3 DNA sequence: TGTGCCAGCAGTGGTACGACAGCCCGATATGGCTACACCTTC. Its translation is CASSGTTARYGYTF.

CDR3 amino acids: CASSYFPRGRNNEQFF. DNA for the CDR3: TGTGCCAGCAGTTACTTCCCCAGGGGTAGGAACAATGAGCAGTTCTTC. The chain employs TRBV6-2 or TRBV6-3 and TRBJ2-1, with D maybe TRBD1 (6 bases). The CDR3 has 16 residues. The V end lost 1 base, the J end lost 5 bases, and 15 bases lay between the germline ends. The germline V gene has CDR1 MNHEY and CDR2 SVGEGT.

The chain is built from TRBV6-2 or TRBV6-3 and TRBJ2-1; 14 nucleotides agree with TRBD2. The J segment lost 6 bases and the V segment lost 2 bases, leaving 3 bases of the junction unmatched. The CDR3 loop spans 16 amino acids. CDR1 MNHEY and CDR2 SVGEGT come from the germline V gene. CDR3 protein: CASSYPTSGRVNEQFF. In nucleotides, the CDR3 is TGTGCCAGCAGTTACCCGACTAGCGGGAGGGTCAATGAGCAGTTCTTC.

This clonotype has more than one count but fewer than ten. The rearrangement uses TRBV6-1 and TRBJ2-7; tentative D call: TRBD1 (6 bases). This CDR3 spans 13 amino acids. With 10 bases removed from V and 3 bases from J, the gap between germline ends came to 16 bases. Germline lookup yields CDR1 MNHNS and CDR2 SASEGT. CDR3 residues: CATALRGGYEQYF. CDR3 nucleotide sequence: TGTGCCACCGCCCTCAGGGGTGGCTACGAGCAGTACTTC.

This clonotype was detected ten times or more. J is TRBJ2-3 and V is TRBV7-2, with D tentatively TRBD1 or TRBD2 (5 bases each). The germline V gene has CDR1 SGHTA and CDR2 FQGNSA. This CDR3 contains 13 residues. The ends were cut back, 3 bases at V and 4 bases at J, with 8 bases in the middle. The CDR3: CASSFGGSDTQYF. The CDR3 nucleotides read TGTGCCAGCAGCTTTGGGGGATCAGATACGCAGTATTTT. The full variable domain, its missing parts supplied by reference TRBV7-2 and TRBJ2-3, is GAGVSQSPSNKVTEKGKDVELRCDPISGHTALYWYRQSLGQGLEFLIYFQGNSAPDKSGLPSDRFSAERTGGSVSTLTIQRTQQEDSAVYLCASSFGGSDTQYFGPGTRLTVL.

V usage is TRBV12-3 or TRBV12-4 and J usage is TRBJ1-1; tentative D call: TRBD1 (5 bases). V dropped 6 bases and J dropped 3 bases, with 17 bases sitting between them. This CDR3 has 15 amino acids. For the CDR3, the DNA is TGTGCCAGCAGCGTCATGGGGCGTGTGGACACTGAAGCTTTCTTT. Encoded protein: CASSVMGRVDTEAFF.

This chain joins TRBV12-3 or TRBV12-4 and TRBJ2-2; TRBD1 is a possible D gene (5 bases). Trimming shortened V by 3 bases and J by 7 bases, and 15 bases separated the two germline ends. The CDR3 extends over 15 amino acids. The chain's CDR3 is CASSFQGGSGGELFF. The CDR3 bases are TGTGCCAGCAGTTTCCAGGGTGGGTCCGGCGGGGAGCTGTTTTTT.

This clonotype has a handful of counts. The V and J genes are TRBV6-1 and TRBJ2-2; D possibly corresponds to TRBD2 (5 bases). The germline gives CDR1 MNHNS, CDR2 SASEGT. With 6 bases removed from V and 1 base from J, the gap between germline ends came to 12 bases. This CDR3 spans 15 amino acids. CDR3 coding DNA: TGTGCCAGCAGGCAAACTAGGGAGAACACCGGGGAGCTGTTTTTT. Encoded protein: CASRQTRENTGELFF.

The CDR3 loop is CASSQAQAGSNGYTF. The CDR3 nucleotides read TGCGCCAGCAGCCAAGCCCAGGCGGGAAGTAATGGCTACACCTTC. The chain is built from TRBV4-3 and TRBJ1-2, with no clear D. Germline V gene data show CDR1 as LGHNA and CDR2 as YSLEER. V was cut by 1 base and J by 6 bases, with 15 bases left in between. There are 15 residues in the CDR3.

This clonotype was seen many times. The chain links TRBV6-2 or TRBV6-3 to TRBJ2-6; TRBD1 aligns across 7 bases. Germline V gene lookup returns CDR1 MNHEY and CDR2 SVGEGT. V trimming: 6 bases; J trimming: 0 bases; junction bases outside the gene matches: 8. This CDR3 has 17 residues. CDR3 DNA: TGTGCCAGCAGCTGGGACAGCCCGAGCTCTGGGGCCAACGTCCTGACTTTC. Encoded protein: CASSWDSPSSGANVLTF.

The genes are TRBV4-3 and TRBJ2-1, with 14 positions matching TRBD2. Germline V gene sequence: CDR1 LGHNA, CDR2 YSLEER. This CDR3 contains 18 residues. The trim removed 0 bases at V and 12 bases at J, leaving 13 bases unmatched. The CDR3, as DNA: TGCGCCAGCAGCCAAGATCGCATGGGACTAGCGGGAGCGGGGGCGCAGTTCTTC. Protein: CASSQDRMGLAGAGAQFF.